Given below is one T cell receptor beta chain in context. Its specificity is unknown. Germline V gene sequence: CDR1 SGHNT, CDR2 YYREEE (reference sequence). This CDR3 is built from 17 residues. The ends were cut back, 0 bases at V and 0 bases at J, with 12 bases in the middle. The repertoire was sequenced with immunoSEQ multiplex PCR; TCRdb's copy has only in-frame clones and lacks some. The data contain about 64,000 clones, roughly 81% of them singletons. The cohort excluded patients with autoimmune disease history or systemic immunosuppression. This record comes from a study of OX40 agonist ivuxolimab in advanced cancers. For the study at large: An anti-OX40 (CD134) antibody with agonistic activity, ivuxolimab, was administered to patients. The study's findings and limits: Researchers report that CD8+ T cells had, on average, more expanded clones than CD4+.

The source material was CD4+ or CD8+ T cells sorted from blood, sampled in a trial of the OX40 agonist ivuxolimab. This TCR came from an adult with an advanced solid tumor such as melanoma, head and neck, liver or kidney cancer. This rearrangement joins TRBV5-4 to TRBJ1-4; D gene ambiguous. CDR3 sequence (DNA): TGTGCCAGCAGCTTGGGCAGCGCCGGACCAACTAATGAAAAACTGTTTTTT. Residues: CASSLGSAGPTNEKLFF.